Below, 18 T cell receptor beta chains from the same sample are listed, as sequenced in a study of T-cell reconstitution after alpha-beta-depleted transplantation in children. Unique molecular identifiers were incorporated during preparation of the TCRbeta library. TCRdb re-called the PCR reads through MiXCR, storing one row per CDR3 protein. The table lists roughly 100,000 distinct CDR3 sequences, 6% of them singletons. The sequenced sample was PBMCs, mostly from graft donor cells, obtained 60 days after TCRalphabeta/CD19-depleted stem cell transplant. These TCRs come from a female patient aged 2-9 years who had a stem cell transplant for Fanconi anemia, so the T cells may come from the graft donor.

This clonotype is medium-sized by share. This chain links TRBV18 with TRBJ2-5; D is perhaps TRBD1 (6 bases). The ends were cut back, 4 bases at V and 7 bases at J, with 10 bases in the middle. The CDR3 covers 12 residues. The germline CDR1 and CDR2 sequences are KGHSH and LQKENI. The chain's CDR3 is CASSHARGTQYF. In DNA, the CDR3 is TGTGCCAGCTCACATGCCAGGGGGACCCAGTACTTC.

The sample holds many counts of this clonotype. The germline gene is not matched at one end of the junction; a read error may be the cause. The V gene is TRBV5-1, the J gene TRBJ2-1; weak D call: TRBD1 (5 bases). Germline CDR1 and CDR2: SGHRS and YFSETQ. The CDR3 covers 12 residues. The CDR3 DNA reads TGCGCCAGCAGCGTACTTCCAGGGAAATCGGTCTTC. It is translated as CASSVLPGKSVF.

This clonotype was counted ten times or more. The chain is built from TRBV28 and TRBJ2-5; D unclear. V shed 5 bases and J shed 2 bases, with 18 bases lying between them. Germline loops: CDR1 MDHEN, CDR2 SYDVKM. This CDR3 spans 16 amino acids. CDR3 DNA: TGTGCCAGCAGTCGCCGGGTAGCCTGGGTACAAGAGACCCAGTACTTC. Protein sequence: CASSRRVAWVQETQYF.

This chain links TRBV27 with TRBJ2-7, with D uncertain. Germline assignment: CDR1 MNHEY and CDR2 SMNVEV (reference sequence). Trimming took 2 bases from V and 3 from J, leaving 14 bases between them. There are 15 residues in the CDR3. The CDR3 bases are TGTGCCAGCAGTTTAACCCCCCCACCTTTCTACGAGCAGTACTTC. Protein sequence: CASSLTPPPFYEQYF.

In this sample, this clonotype turned up many times. The chain carries TRBV7-2 and TRBJ2-1; 9 positions agree with TRBD2. Germline CDR1 is SGHTA and CDR2 is FQGNSA. V was pared by 3 bases and J by 10 bases, with 7 bases of the junction left unmatched. The CDR3 runs to 14 residues. CDR3 residues: CASSLIAGAREQFF. The CDR3 nucleotides are TGTGCCAGCAGCTTGATAGCGGGAGCTAGGGAGCAGTTCTTC.

This clonotype was picked up a small number of times. The chain uses TRBV12-3 or TRBV12-4 and TRBJ2-5; TRBD2 matches 7 bases. V gave up 6 bases and J gave up 8 bases; unmatched junction bases: 12. This CDR3 spans 14 amino acids. CDR3 in DNA: TGTGCCAGCAGGCCGGGAGGTATTTTGGGCACCCAGTACTTC. Translation: CASRPGGILGTQYF.

Judged by abundance, this clonotype is medium-sized. V gene TRBV7-9 combines with J gene TRBJ2-4; TRBD1 matches 7 bases. The trim removed 4 bases at V and 2 bases at J, leaving 2 bases unmatched. Germline assignment: CDR1 SEHNR and CDR2 FQNEAQ (reference sequence). The CDR3 totals 14 residues. The CDR3 protein is CASSSQGTKNIQYF. CDR3 sequence (DNA): TGTGCCAGCAGCTCACAGGGGACCAAAAACATTCAGTACTTC.

This clonotype was recorded a few times. The chain has TRBV7-8 and TRBJ1-5; TRBD1 might be the D (6 bases). This CDR3 has 17 amino acids. Trimming took 2 bases from V and 1 from J, leaving 15 bases between them. CDR1 SGHVS and CDR2 FQNEAQ come from the germline V gene. CDR3 nucleotide sequence: TGTGCCAGCAGCTTACGCGGGGGCTACTGGAGCAATCAGCCCCAGCATTTT. Protein product: CASSLRGGYWSNQPQHF.

The chain combines TRBV20-1 with TRBJ2-7; 7 bases align to TRBD1. Germline CDR1 DFQATT, CDR2 SNEGSKA (reference sequence). CDR3 length equals 13 residues. V lost 6 bases to trimming and J lost 2 bases; unmatched junction nucleotides: 7. In DNA, the CDR3 is TGCAGTGCCATCAGTACAGGGGCCTACGAGCAGTACTTC. Protein product: CSAISTGAYEQYF.

This clonotype was found many times. This chain links TRBV20-1 with TRBJ1-1; D remains ambiguous. The CDR3 has 13 amino acids. Germline V lookup: CDR1 DFQATT, CDR2 SNEGSKA (reference sequence). Trimming pared 0 bases from V and 10 bases from J, leaving 15 bases between. CDR3 coding DNA: TGCAGTGCTAGAGATTCCGAATCGCAGCGAGCTTTCTTT. Translated, it gives CSARDSESQRAFF.

This clonotype was picked up a small number of times. The rearrangement links TRBV20-1 to TRBJ2-7; a weak D match, TRBD2 (7 bases). From germline, CDR1 is DFQATT and CDR2 SNEGSKA (reference sequence). The CDR3 extends over 16 amino acids. Trimming cost V 0 bases and J 7 bases, with 22 bases left between them. The CDR3 DNA is TGCAGTGCTAGAGATCCGAATGGTGGGGGGGCTGGGGAGCAGTACTTC. Its translation is CSARDPNGGGAGEQYF.

This clonotype was counted at least ten times. The V call is TRBV12-3 or TRBV12-4, the J call TRBJ2-3; a weak D match, TRBD2 (6 bases). The CDR3 length is 14 residues. The ends were cut back, 7 bases at V and 2 bases at J, with 13 bases in the middle. The CDR3 sequence is CASKGLWVTDTQYF. The CDR3 DNA sequence: TGTGCCAGCAAGGGACTCTGGGTCACAGATACGCAGTATTTT.

This rearrangement joins TRBV10-3 to TRBJ1-4; a weak D match, TRBD1 (5 bases). The CDR3 has 14 residues. V gave up 7 bases and J gave up 1 base, with 10 bases separating them. From germline, CDR1 is ENHRY and CDR2 SYGVKD. In DNA form, the CDR3 reads TGTGCCATCAAAGAGACAGAAACTAATGAAAAACTGTTTTTT. Encoded protein: CAIKETETNEKLFF.

J is TRBJ2-1 and V is TRBV7-2; TRBD2 matches 11 bases. J gave up 8 bases and V 5 bases, and 8 bases lay outside the gene matches. The germline V gene encodes CDR1 SGHTA and CDR2 FQGNSA. This CDR3 is built from 15 residues. The chain's CDR3 is CASSRSGGAFHEQFF. The CDR3 DNA reads TGTGCCAGCAGCCGTAGCGGGGGGGCCTTTCATGAGCAGTTCTTC.

The sample holds a few counts of this clonotype. J is TRBJ2-7 and V is TRBV15, with 9 bases that match TRBD2. CDR3 size: 14 residues. Germline CDR1 and CDR2: LNHNV and YYDKDF (reference sequence). V trimming: 8 bases; J trimming: 5 bases; junction bases outside the gene matches: 10. The CDR3 protein is CATGIAGEFDEQYF. CDR3 in DNA: TGTGCCACCGGAATAGCGGGAGAGTTCGACGAGCAGTACTTC.

The chain joins TRBV9 to TRBJ1-4; the D gene is possibly TRBD1 (5 bases). V lost 0 bases to trimming and J lost 7 bases, with 13 bases between them. Germline CDR1 reads SGDLS; CDR2 reads YYNGEE. The CDR3 consists of 15 residues. CDR3 in amino acids: CASSVVGVSGEKLFF. In DNA, the CDR3 is TGTGCCAGCAGCGTAGTAGGGGTGAGCGGTGAAAAACTGTTTTTT.

In this sample, this clonotype turned up many times. The rearrangement joins TRBV7-8 to TRBJ2-7, with a possible D match to TRBD1 (6 bases). Looked up from germline, CDR1 is SGHVS and CDR2 is FQNEAQ. V was clipped by 0 bases and J by 5 bases, with 14 bases between them. The CDR3 extends over 15 amino acids. The CDR3 spells CASSLAHRRGNEQYF. Here the CDR3 DNA reads TGTGCCAGCAGCTTAGCCCATCGCAGGGGTAACGAGCAGTACTTC.

The chain is built from TRBV11-2 and TRBJ2-1; tentative D call: TRBD2 (7 bases). V was cut by 6 bases and J by 0 bases, with 27 bases left in between. CDR1 SGHAT and CDR2 FQNNGV come from the germline V gene. CDR3 size: 20 residues. The CDR3 DNA reads TGTGCCAGCAGTCCCGGTTGGGGGAGAGGGGGAGGGGGCTCCTACAATGAGCAGTTCTTC. Amino acids: CASSPGWGRGGGGSYNEQFF.